This T cell receptor (beta chain) was sequenced for a study of T cell repertoires in cytomegalovirus infection (dated by TCRdb to between 2019 and 2020). Context from the whole study: Donor HLA type was relevant to the analysis, because carriage of CMV infection together with the matching HLA type was indicated by public TCR beta signatures.

General study outcomes and caveats: The ex vivo response was dominated by HLA-C-restricted CMV-specific TCR beta clonotypes, which also provided the single most frequent clonotype in two of eight donors. Cumulative frequency of public TCR beta family members discriminated carriers of CMV infection plus the relevant HLA type in this cohort and an independent approximately 360-donor cohort.

With regard to this clonotype: Its antigen remains unidentified. Base quality data are lacking; no much larger clone is found one base away.

The sequencer was an Illumina HiSeq 1500. TCRdb passed the public sequencing reads through fastp at Q25 and MiXCR, retaining productive beta sequences. Each CDR3 protein appears once, grouped with its most common genes and DNA. The sample table holds some 600,000 distinct CDR3 sequences, of which about 24% were seen once. Jointly, the top ten make up approximately 8% of the sample. The germline V gene encodes CDR1 SEHNR and CDR2 FQNEAQ (reference sequence). Cut back by 6 bases and 2 bases, the V and J ends lie 8 bases apart. The CDR3 holds 13 amino acids from the cysteine to the phenylalanine. Only CDR3 DNA is held: 39 bases, read in frame from base 1.

The specimen was CD8+ T cells from PBMCs. Here the chain combines TRBV7-9 and TRBJ1-5; the D gene assignment is ambiguous. The receptor's source is a human donor in good health (CMV status not recorded). Some clones in this sample may be carry-over from other donors' samples. This receptor has the CDR3 CASSEHGNQPQHF. The DNA sequence is as follows: TGTGCCAGCAGTGAGCACGGCAATCAGCCCCAGCATTTT.